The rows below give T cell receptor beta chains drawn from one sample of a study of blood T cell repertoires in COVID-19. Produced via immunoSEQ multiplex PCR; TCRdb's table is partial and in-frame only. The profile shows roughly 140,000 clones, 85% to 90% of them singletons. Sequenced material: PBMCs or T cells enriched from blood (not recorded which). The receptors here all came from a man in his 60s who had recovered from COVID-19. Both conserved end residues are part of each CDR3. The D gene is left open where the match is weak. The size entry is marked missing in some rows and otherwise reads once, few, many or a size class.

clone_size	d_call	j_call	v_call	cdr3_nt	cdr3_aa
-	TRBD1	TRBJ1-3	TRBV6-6	TGTGCCAGCAGTTCGGGACAGATAAACACCATATATTTT	CASSSGQINTIYF
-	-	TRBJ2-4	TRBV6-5	TGTGCCAGCAGTACCAGTTTGCCAGCGGGTGACATTCAGTACTTC	CASSTSLPAGDIQYF
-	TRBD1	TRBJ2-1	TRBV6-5	TGTGCCAGCAGAACCGACAGGGGACGGTCGTTCTTC	CASRTDRGRSFF
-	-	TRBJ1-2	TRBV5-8	TGTGCCAGCAGCTCCCAAGCTACAGGGCTGTATGGCTACACCTTC	CASSSQATGLYGYTF
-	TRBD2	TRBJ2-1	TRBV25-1	TGTGCCAGCAGTGCCCGACTAGCGGGAGCGTACAATGAGCAGTTCTTC	CASSARLAGAYNEQFF
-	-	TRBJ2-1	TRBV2	TGTGCCAGCAGGCGAGGGATGAGCTCCTACAATGAGCAGTTCTTC	CASRRGMSSYNEQFF
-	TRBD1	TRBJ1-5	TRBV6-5	TGTGCCAGCAGCCCGGACAGGGTTCAGCCCCAGCATTTT	CASSPDRVQPQHF
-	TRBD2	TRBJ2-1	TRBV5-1	TGCGCCAGCAACCGCGGGGGTAACACCCGAGAGGGTGAGCAGTTCTTC	CASNRGGNTREGEQFF
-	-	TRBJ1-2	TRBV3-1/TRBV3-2	TGTGCCAGCAGCCCCCAGGCATGGGGAGCAGGAGGCTACACCTTC	CASSPQAWGAGGYTF
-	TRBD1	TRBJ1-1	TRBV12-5	TGTGCTACGACAGGGGTCGCGAACACTGAAGCTTTCTTT	CATTGVANTEAFF
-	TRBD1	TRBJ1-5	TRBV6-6	TGTGCCAGCAGTTCGCTGACAGGGCGCCTGCAGCCCCAGCATTTT	CASSSLTGRLQPQHF
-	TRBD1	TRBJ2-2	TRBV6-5	TGTGCCGACAGGGGGCGGGTCGGGGAGCTGTTTTTT	CADRGRVGELFF
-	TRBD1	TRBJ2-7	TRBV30	TGTGCCTGGGCCGGGACAGGGGTGCCCTACGAGCAGTACTTC	CAWAGTGVPYEQYF
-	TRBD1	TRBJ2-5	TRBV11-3	TGTGCCAGCAGCTTCGGGACAGGGGGCTCAGAGACCCAGTACTTC	CASSFGTGGSETQYF
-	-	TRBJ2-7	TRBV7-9	TGTGCCAGCAGCTTAGGAGGCCTTCCTGGGCAGTACTTC	CASSLGGLPGQYF
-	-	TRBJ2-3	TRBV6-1	TGTGCCAGCAGTGACACCAGTTCCTTAACAGATACGCAGTATTTT	CASSDTSSLTDTQYF
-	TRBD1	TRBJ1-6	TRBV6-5	TGTGCCAGCAGCCCCGGGACAGGGCGAACCCTCCACTTT	CASSPGTGRTLHF
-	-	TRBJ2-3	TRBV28	TGTGCCAGCAAGGGGGGGGTCCGCACAGATACGCAGTATTTT	CASKGGVRTDTQYF
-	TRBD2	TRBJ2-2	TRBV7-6	TGTGCCAGCAGCTTAGGACTAGCGGAAACCGGGGAGCTGTTTTTT	CASSLGLAETGELFF
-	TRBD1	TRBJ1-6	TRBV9	TGTGCCAGCAGCGTAGGGACAGGGAATTCACCCCTCCACTTT	CASSVGTGNSPLHF
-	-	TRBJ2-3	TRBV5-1	TGCGCCAGCAGCTTAGGGACACCACTAGATACGCAGTATTTT	CASSLGTPLDTQYF
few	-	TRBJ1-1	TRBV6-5	TGTGCCAGCAGGATACCCGGGGGTGGTGCTTTCTTT	CASRIPGGGAFF
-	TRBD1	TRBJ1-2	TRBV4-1	TGCGCCAGCAGACCGTTGGGACAGGGTCGTGGCTACACCTTC	CASRPLGQGRGYTF
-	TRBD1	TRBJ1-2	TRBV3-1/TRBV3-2	TGTGCCAGCAGCCAATGGAGTACCCGGGGGACAGGGTATGGCTACACCTTC	CASSQWSTRGTGYGYTF
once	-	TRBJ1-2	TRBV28	TGTGCCAGCAGGGGAGCAGGGGACCGAGATGGCTACACCTTC	CASRGAGDRDGYTF
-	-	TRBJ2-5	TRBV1	TGCACCAGCAGCCAAGGTCCTAGCGGGATTGTAGAGACCCAGTACTTC	CTSSQGPSGIVETQYF
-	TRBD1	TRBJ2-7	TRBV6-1	TGTGCCAGCAGTGACGGGACAGGGGGTATCGAGCAGTACTTC	CASSDGTGGIEQYF
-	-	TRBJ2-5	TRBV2	TGTGCCAGTAGAACGTTCTCAGAGACCCAGTACTTC	CASRTFSETQYF
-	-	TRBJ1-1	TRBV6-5	TGTGCCAGCAGTAGGCCCGGGGGGTGGCACACTGAAGCTTTCTTT	CASSRPGGWHTEAFF
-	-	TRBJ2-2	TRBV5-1	TGCGCCAGCAGCTCCGGACTTAACACCGGGGAGCTGTTTTTT	CASSSGLNTGELFF
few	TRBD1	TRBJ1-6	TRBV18	TGTGCCAGCTCACCCCAGGGGGCGTTGGGGAATTCACCCCTCCACTTT	CASSPQGALGNSPLHF
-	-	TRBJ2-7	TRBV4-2	TGTGCCAGCAGCCAAGATGAGCGACAGGCTACCTACGAGCAGTACTTC	CASSQDERQATYEQYF
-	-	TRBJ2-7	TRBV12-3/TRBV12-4	TGTGCCAGCACCGACAGACTCTCCTACGAGCAGTACTTC	CASTDRLSYEQYF
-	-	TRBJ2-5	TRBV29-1	TGCAGCGTCCTGAGGACAGCCCAAGAGACCCAGTACTTC	CSVLRTAQETQYF
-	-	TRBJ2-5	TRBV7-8	TGTGCCAGCAGCTCGGGAGTCAAAGAGACCCAGTACTTC	CASSSGVKETQYF
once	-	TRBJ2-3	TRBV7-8	TGTGCCAGCAGCCCTAGCACAGATACGCAGTATTTT	CASSPSTDTQYF
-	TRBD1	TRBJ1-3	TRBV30	TGTGCCTGGAGTCGGGGACAGGGGCCCGCTGGAAACACCATATATTTT	CAWSRGQGPAGNTIYF
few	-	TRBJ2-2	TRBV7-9	TGTGCCAGCAGCCCAACAGGTTATGCCGGGGAGCTGTTTTTT	CASSPTGYAGELFF
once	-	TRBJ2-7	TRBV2	TGTGCCAGCAAGCGGGCAGCCTTCGGCCACGAGCAGTACTTC	CASKRAAFGHEQYF
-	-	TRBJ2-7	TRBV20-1	TGCAGTGCTGATCAGGCCCCAGGGGTTTACTTC	CSADQAPGVYF
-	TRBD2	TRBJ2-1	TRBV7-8	TGTGCCAGCAGTATGGGACTAGCGACCTACAATGAGCAGTTCTTC	CASSMGLATYNEQFF
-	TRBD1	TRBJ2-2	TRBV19	TGTGCCAGTAGTATCCCTCGACAGGGGGCTAGCGGGGAGCTGTTTTTT	CASSIPRQGASGELFF
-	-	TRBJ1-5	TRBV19	TGTGCCAGTAGTCCCCAATGGGGGGATCAGCCCCAGCATTTT	CASSPQWGDQPQHF
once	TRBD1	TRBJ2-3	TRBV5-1	TGCGCCAGCAGCCTGCAGGGGGCCAGAGATACGCAGTATTTT	CASSLQGARDTQYF
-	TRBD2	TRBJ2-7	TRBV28	TGTGCCAGCAGTCACCACCGCGGGAGTAGGGCCCGATACGAGCAGTACTTC	CASSHHRGSRARYEQYF